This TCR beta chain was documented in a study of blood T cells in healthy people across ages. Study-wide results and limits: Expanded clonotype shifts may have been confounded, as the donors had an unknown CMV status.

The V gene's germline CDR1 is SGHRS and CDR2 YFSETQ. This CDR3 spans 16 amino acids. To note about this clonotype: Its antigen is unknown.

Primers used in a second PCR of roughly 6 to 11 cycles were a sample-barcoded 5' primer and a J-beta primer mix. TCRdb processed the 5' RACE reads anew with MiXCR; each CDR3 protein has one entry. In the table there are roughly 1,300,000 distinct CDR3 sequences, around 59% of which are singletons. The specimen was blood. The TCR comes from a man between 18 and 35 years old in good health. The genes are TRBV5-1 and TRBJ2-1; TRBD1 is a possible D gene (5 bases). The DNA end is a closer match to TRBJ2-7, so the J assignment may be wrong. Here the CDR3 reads CASSLAVGQGAGEQYF. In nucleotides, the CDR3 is TGCGCCAGCAGCTTGGCTGTCGGACAAGGGGCCGGTGAGCAGTACTTC.